The clone carrying this T cell receptor beta chain was recorded at least ten times. No antigen is known for it. This record comes from a study of T cell repertoires in cytomegalovirus infection. TCRdb itself ran the reads through MiXCR, one entry per CDR3 protein. The table lists over 300,000 distinct CDR3 sequences, 9.5% of them singletons. The study, taken as a whole, reports: Ex vivo, HLA-C-restricted CMV-specific TCR beta clonotypes prevailed over the rest of the response.

This CDR3 comprises 18 residues. V gave up 4 bases and J gave up 6 bases; unmatched junction bases: 8. Germline lookup yields CDR1 SGHTA and CDR2 FQGNSA. Sequenced sample: PBMCs. The V call is TRBV7-2, the J call TRBJ2-2, with 16 nucleotides matching TRBD2. The receptor's source is a human donor in good health (CMV status not recorded). Some clones in this sample may be carry-over from other donors' samples. The DNA for the CDR3 is TGTGCCAGCAGCTCTAGGCCGGGACTAGCGGGGGGGGCCGGGGAGCTGTTTTTT. Amino acid sequence: CASSSRPGLAGGAGELFF.